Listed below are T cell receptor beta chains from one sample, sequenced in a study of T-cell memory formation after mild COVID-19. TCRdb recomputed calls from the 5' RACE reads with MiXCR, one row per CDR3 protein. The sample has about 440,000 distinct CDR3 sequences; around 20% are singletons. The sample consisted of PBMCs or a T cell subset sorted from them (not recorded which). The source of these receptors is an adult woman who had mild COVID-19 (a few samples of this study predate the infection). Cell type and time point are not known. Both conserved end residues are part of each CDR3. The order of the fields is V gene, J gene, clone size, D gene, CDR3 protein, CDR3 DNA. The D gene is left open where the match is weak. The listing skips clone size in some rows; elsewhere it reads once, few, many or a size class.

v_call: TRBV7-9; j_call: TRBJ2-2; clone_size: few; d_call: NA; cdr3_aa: CASSLGSSPGELFF; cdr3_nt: TGTGCCAGCAGCTTAGGTTCGAGCCCCGGGGAGCTGTTTTTT
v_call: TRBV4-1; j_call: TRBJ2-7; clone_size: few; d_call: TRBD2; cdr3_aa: CASSPLERGASSYYF; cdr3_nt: TGCGCCAGCAGCCCCCTCGAGCGGGGGGCCTCCTCGTATTACTTC
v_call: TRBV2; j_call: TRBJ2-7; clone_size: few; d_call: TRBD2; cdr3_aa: CASREGTSDSYEQYF; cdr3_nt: TGTGCCAGCAGGGAAGGGACTAGCGACTCCTACGAGCAGTACTTC
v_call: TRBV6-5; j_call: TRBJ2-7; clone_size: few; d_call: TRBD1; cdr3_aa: CASTDRDRAYEQYF; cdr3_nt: TGTGCCAGCACGGACCGGGACAGGGCCTACGAGCAGTACTTC
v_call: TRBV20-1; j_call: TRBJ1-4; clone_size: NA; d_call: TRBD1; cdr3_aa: CSAPRDSSNEKLFF; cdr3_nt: TGCAGTGCGCCGAGGGACAGTAGTAATGAAAAACTGTTTTTT
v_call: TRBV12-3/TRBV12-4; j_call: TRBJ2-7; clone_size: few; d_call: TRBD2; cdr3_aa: CASSLGTSGGLLEQYF; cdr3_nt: TGTGCCAGCAGCTTGGGGACTAGCGGGGGGTTGCTCGAGCAGTACTTC
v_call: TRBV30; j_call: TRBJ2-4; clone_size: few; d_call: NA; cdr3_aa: CAWSIKNIQYF; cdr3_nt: TGTGCCTGGAGTATTAAAAACATTCAGTACTTC
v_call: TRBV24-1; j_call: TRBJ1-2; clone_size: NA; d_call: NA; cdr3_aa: CATSDRSYGYTF; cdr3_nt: TGTGCCACCAGTGATCGAAGTTATGGCTACACCTTC
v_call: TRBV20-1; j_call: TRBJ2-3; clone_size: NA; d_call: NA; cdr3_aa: CSATRQDIGDTQYF; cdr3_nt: TGCAGTGCTACCAGACAGGACATAGGGGATACGCAGTATTTT
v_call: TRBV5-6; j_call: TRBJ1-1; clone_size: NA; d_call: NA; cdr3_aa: CASSLKPTMNTEAFF; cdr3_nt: TGTGCCAGCAGCTTGAAACCGACGATGAACACTGAAGCTTTCTTT
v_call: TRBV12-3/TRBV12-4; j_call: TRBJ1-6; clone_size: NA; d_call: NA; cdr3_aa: CASSLARVGPRSPLHF; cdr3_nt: TGTGCCAGCAGTTTAGCGCGAGTCGGGCCGAGGTCACCCCTCCACTTT
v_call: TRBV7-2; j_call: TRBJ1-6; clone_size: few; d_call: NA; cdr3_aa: CASRTAGGGANSPLHF; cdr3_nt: TGTGCCAGCAGGACCGCGGGAGGAGGAGCTAATTCACCCCTCCACTTT
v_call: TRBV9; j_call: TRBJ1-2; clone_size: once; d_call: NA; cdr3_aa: CASSPGGFRGLNYGYTF; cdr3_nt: TGTGCCAGCAGCCCGGGCGGTTTTAGGGGATTGAACTATGGCTACACCTTC
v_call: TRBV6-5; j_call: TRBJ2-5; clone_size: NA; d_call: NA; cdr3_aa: CASSILAQKQETQYF; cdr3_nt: TGTGCCAGCAGTATACTGGCGCAGAAACAAGAGACCCAGTACTTC
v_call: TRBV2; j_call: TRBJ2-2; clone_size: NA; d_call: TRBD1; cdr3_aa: CASSRTGGATGELFF; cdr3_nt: TGTGCCAGCAGTCGGACAGGGGGCGCCACCGGGGAGCTGTTTTTT
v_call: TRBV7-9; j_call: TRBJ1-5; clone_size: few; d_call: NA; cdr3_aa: CASSLAEKPQHF; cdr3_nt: TGTGCCAGCAGCTTAGCGGAGAAGCCCCAGCATTTT
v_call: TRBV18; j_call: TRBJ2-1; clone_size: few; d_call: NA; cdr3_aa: CASSLTTSSALNEQFF; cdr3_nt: TGTGCCAGCTCACTCACCACTAGCTCAGCCCTCAATGAGCAGTTCTTC
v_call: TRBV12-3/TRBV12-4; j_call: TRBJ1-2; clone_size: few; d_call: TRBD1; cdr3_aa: CASSPGTGRGYGYTF; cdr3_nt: TGTGCCAGCAGTCCTGGGACAGGTCGAGGCTATGGCTACACCTTC
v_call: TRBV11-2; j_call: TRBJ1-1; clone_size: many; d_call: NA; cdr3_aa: CASSLAQMNTEAFF; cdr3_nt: TGTGCCAGCAGCTTAGCACAGATGAACACTGAAGCTTTCTTT
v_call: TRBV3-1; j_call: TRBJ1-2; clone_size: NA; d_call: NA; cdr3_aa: CASSHTEQRGYTF; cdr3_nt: TGTGCCAGCAGCCACACAGAGCAACGGGGCTACACCTTC
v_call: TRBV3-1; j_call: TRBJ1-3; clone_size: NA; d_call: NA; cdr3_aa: CASSRGSRAQPIYF; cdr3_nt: TGTGCCAGCAGCCGAGGCAGCCGCGCCCAGCCCATATATTTT
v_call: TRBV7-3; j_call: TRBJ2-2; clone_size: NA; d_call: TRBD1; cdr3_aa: CASSSTRGTGSTGELFF; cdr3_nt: TGTGCCAGCAGCAGCACGCGGGGGACAGGGTCCACCGGGGAGCTGTTTTTT
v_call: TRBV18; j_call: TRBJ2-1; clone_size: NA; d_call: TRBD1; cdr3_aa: CASSPTDRGVDNEQFF; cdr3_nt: TGTGCCAGCTCACCTACGGACAGGGGGGTGGACAATGAGCAGTTCTTC
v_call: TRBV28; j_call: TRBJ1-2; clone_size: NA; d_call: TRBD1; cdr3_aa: CASSAQGGFRGYTF; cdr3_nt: TGTGCCAGCAGTGCGCAGGGGGGCTTTAGAGGCTACACCTTC
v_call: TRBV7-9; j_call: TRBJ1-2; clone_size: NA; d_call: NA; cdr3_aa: CASSFQGPYGYTF; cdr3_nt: TGTGCCAGCAGTTTCCAGGGGCCCTATGGCTACACCTTC
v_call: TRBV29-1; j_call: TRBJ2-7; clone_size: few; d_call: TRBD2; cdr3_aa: CSVPRPGLAYEQYF; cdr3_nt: TGCAGCGTTCCACGGCCGGGACTAGCCTACGAGCAGTACTTC
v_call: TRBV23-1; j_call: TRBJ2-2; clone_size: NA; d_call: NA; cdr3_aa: CASNESRVVLNTGELFF; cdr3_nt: TGCGCCAGCAACGAATCAAGGGTCGTATTGAACACCGGGGAGCTGTTTTTT
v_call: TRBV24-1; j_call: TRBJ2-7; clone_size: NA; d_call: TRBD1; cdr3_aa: CATATGGSEQYF; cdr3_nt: TGTGCCACCGCGACAGGGGGCAGCGAGCAGTACTTC
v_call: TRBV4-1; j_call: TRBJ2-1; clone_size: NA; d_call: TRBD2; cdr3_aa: CASSPERLAGDNEQFF; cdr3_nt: TGCGCCAGCAGCCCCGAGAGGCTAGCGGGAGACAATGAGCAGTTCTTC
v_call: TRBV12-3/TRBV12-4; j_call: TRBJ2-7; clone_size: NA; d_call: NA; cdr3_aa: CASSLEGAGEQYF; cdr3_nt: TGTGCCAGCAGTTTAGAGGGGGCGGGGGAGCAGTACTTC
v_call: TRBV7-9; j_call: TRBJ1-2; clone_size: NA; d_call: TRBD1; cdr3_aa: CASSLPGQGPYGYTF; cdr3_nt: TGTGCCAGCAGCTTACCGGGACAGGGACCCTATGGCTACACCTTC
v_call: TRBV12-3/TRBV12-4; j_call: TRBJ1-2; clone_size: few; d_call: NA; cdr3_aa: CASRSGLYGYTF; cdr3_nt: TGTGCCAGCAGATCAGGGTTATATGGCTACACCTTC
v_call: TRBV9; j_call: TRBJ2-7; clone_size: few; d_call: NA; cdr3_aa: CASSASGTTYEQYF; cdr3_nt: TGTGCCAGCAGCGCCTCCGGGACCACCTACGAGCAGTACTTC
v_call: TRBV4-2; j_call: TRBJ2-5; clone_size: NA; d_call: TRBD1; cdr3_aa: CASSQVGTGGQETQYF; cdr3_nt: TGTGCCAGCAGCCAAGTCGGGACAGGGGGCCAAGAGACCCAGTACTTC
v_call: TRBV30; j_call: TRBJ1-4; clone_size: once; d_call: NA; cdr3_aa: CAWTPTNEKLFF; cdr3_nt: TGTGCCTGGACACCAACTAATGAAAAGCTGTTTTTT
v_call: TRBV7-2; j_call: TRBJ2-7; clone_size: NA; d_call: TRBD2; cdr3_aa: CASSFSGFPYEQYF; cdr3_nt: TGTGCCAGCAGCTTTAGCGGGTTCCCCTACGAGCAGTACTTC
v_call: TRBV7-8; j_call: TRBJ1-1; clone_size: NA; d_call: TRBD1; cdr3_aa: CASSLNRGYTEAFF; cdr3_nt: TGTGCCAGCAGCTTGAACAGGGGTTACACTGAAGCTTTCTTT
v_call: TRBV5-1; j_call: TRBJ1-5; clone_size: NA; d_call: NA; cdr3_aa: CASSLDGFPPQHF; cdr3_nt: TGCGCCAGCAGTCTCGATGGGTTCCCGCCCCAGCATTTT
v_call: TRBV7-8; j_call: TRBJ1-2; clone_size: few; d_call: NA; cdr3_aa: CASSLTEVHGYTF; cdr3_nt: TGTGCCAGCAGCTTAACAGAAGTCCATGGCTACACCTTC
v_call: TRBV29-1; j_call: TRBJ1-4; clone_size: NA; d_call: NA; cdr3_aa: CSVSTGTNEKLFF; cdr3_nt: TGCAGCGTTTCGACAGGCACTAATGAAAAACTGTTTTTT
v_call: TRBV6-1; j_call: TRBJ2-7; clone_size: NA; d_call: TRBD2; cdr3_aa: CASSEAGSGITYEQYF; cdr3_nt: TGTGCCAGCAGTGAAGCTGGTAGCGGGATCACCTACGAGCAGTACTTC
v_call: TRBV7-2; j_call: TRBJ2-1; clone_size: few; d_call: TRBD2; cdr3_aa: CASSYGGSGKNEQFF; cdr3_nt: TGTGCCAGCAGCTACGGTGGTAGCGGGAAAAATGAGCAGTTCTTC
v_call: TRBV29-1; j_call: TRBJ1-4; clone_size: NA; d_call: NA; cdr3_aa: CSVGGTATNEKLFF; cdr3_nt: TGCAGCGTTGGAGGGACTGCAACTAATGAAAAACTGTTTTTT
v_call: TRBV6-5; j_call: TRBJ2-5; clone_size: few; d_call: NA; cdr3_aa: CASSYRETQYF; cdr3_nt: TGTGCCAGCAGTTACCGGGAGACCCAGTACTTC
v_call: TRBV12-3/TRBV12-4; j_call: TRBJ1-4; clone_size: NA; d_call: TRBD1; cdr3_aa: CASSRGQGEKLFF; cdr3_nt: TGTGCCAGCAGCCGGGGACAGGGTGAAAAACTGTTTTTT
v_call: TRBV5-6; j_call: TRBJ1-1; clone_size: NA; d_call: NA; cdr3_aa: CASSLVESYVNTEAFF; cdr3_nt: TGTGCCAGCAGCTTGGTAGAGAGTTACGTGAACACTGAAGCTTTCTTT
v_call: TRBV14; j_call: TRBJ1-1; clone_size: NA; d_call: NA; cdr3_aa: CASSKSPERRIFF; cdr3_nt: TGTGCCAGCAGCAAAAGTCCGGAACGGAGGATTTTCTTT
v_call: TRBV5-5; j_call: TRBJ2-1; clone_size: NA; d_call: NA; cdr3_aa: CASSLEGDAVVDEQFF; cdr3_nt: TGTGCCAGCAGCTTGGAGGGGGACGCGGTCGTCGATGAGCAGTTCTTC
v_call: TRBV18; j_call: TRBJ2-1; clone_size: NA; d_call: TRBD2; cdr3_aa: CASSQGLAGEEQFF; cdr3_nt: TGTGCCAGCTCACAGGGACTAGCGGGGGAAGAGCAGTTCTTC
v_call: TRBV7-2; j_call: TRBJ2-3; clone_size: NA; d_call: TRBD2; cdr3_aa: CASSLLAATQPDTQYF; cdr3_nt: TGTGCCAGCAGCTTACTAGCGGCCACCCAACCAGATACGCAGTATTTT
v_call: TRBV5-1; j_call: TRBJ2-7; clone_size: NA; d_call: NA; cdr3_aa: CASSSTGRAEQYF; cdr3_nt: TGCGCCAGCAGCTCGACAGGACGGGCCGAGCAGTACTTC
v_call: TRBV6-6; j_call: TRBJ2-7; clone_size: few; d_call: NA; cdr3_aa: CASGNRALISYEQYF; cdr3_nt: TGTGCCAGCGGCAACCGGGCGTTAATTTCCTACGAGCAGTACTTC
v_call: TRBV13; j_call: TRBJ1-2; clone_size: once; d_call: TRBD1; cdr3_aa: CASSLGQEFNGYTF; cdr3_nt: TGTGCCAGCAGCCTGGGACAGGAATTTAATGGCTACACCTTC
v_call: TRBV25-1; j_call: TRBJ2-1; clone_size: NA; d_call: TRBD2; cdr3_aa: CASSASTSGRYGGDEQFF; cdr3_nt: TGTGCCAGCAGTGCGTCGACTAGCGGGAGGTACGGAGGTGATGAGCAGTTCTTC
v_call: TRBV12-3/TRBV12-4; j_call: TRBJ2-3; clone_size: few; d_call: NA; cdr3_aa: CASYERGVPDTQYF; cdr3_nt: TGTGCCAGCTACGAAAGAGGGGTCCCAGATACGCAGTATTTT
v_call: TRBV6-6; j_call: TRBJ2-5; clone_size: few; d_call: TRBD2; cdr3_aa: CASSQREPPETQYF; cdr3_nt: TGTGCCAGCAGTCAGCGGGAGCCCCCAGAGACCCAGTACTTC
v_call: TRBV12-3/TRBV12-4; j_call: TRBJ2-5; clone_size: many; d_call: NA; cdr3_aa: CASSFRAGRETQYF; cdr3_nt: TGTGCCAGCAGTTTTCGGGCAGGGAGAGAGACCCAGTACTTC